This section outlines one T cell receptor beta chain sequence together with its context. What it binds is not known. TCRdb keeps only in-frame clones here, not all; method: immunoSEQ multiplex PCR. The repertoire holds 120,000 to 150,000 clones, with around 73% as singletons. Each of the patients experienced relapse following autologous stem cell transplantation, and their brentuximab vedotin exposure differed. This sample stems from a study of PD-1 blockade in classical Hodgkin lymphoma. Study-level findings and limits: It was among complete responders that baseline diversity resembled that of newly diagnosed patients.

The receptor was isolated from a human donor with classical Hodgkin lymphoma. Sequencing was performed on peripheral blood mononuclear cells (PBMCs), taken before the second cycle of nivolumab.

For the CDR3, the DNA is TGCGCCAGCAGCTCGGGACAGGACCTGGCAACTAATGAAAAACTGTTTTTT. Amino acid sequence: CASSSGQDLATNEKLFF. V gene TRBV5-1 combines with J gene TRBJ1-4, with 8 bases lining up with TRBD1. The CDR3 contains 17 residues. Germline lookup yields CDR1 SGHRS and CDR2 YFSETQ. V was clipped by 3 bases and J by 0 bases; unmatched bases: 7.